The 15 T cell receptor beta chains below were found in one sample sequenced in a study of blood T cell repertoires in COVID-19. The table came from immunoSEQ multiplex PCR; TCRdb's copy has only in-frame clones and leaves some out. The sample yields about 190,000 clones, 88% seen once. The specimen sequenced was peripheral blood. The receptors derive from a man aged 30 to 39 with acute or convalescent COVID-19.

This chain links TRBV5-1 with TRBJ2-1, with a tentative D call TRBD2 (5 bases). The germline V gene has CDR1 SGHRS and CDR2 YFSETQ. Trimming removed 0 bases at V and 9 bases at J, with 13 bases between. The CDR3 contains 14 residues. The CDR3 sequence: CASSLASGVGEQFF. The CDR3 DNA is TGCGCCAGCAGCTTGGCCTCCGGGGTCGGTGAGCAGTTCTTC. Full variable domain (missing parts from reference TRBV5-1 and TRBJ2-1): KAGVTQTPRYLIKTRGQQVTLSCSPISGHRSVSWYQQTPGQGLQFLFEYFSETQRNKGNFPGRFSGRQFSNSRSEMNVSTLELGDSALYLCASSLASGVGEQFFGPGTRLTVL.

V is TRBV13 and J is TRBJ1-3, with TRBD1 identical over 7 bases. The CDR3 totals 16 residues. Per the germline V gene, CDR1 is PRHDT and CDR2 is FYEKMQ (reference sequence). The V gene end was trimmed by 2 bases and the J gene end by 2 bases; junction bases not matched to a gene: 6. CDR3 amino acids: CASSLLRQGAGNTIYF. The CDR3 DNA sequence: TGTGCCAGCAGCTTACTACGACAGGGAGCTGGAAACACCATATATTTT. The complete variable domain, with remaining parts taken from reference TRBV13 and TRBJ1-3, reads AAGVIQSPRHLIKEKRETATLKCYPIPRHDTVYWYQQGPGQDPQFLISFYEKMQSDKGSIPDRFSAQQFSDYHSELNMSSLELGDSALYFCASSLLRQGAGNTIYFGEGSWLTVV.

The chain couples TRBV27 to TRBJ1-2; D gene ambiguous. The germline CDR1 and CDR2 sequences are MNHEY and SMNVEV (reference sequence). Deletions cut 10 bases from V and 6 bases from J, with 6 bases between. The CDR3 is made up of 9 amino acids. CDR3 in amino acids: CATYDGYTF. In nucleotides, the CDR3 is TGTGCCACCTACGATGGCTACACCTTC.

The genes are TRBV6-5 and TRBJ2-7; TRBD1 matches 11 bases. The junction had 6 bases not matched to a gene; V was cut back by 6 bases and J by 2 bases. Germline values: CDR1 MNHEY, CDR2 SVGAGI. This CDR3 is 15 amino acids long. The CDR3 spells CASSPDRGPAYEQYF. The DNA of the CDR3 is TGTGCCAGCAGCCCGGACAGGGGGCCCGCCTACGAGCAGTACTTC.

The chain joins TRBV14 to TRBJ1-5; D ambiguous. From germline, CDR1 is SGHDN and CDR2 FVKESK. With 3 bases removed from V and 9 bases from J, the gap between germline ends came to 12 bases. This CDR3 spans 13 amino acids. CDR3 in DNA: TGTGCCAGCAGCCATTTGGAGGGTTCGCCCCAGCATTTT. As protein: CASSHLEGSPQHF.

The V and J genes are TRBV5-5 and TRBJ1-3; TRBD1 might be the D (6 bases). This CDR3 comprises 16 residues. Germline V gene sequence: CDR1 SGHKS, CDR2 YYEKEE (reference sequence). The V end lost 2 bases, the J end lost 1 base, and 13 bases lay between the germline ends. CDR3 protein: CASSFGGGISGNTIYF. The CDR3 bases are TGTGCCAGCAGCTTCGGCGGGGGCATTTCTGGAAACACCATATATTTT.

The chain employs TRBV4-2 and TRBJ2-1; tentative D call: TRBD2 (7 bases). This CDR3 contains 15 residues. CDR1 and CDR2 from the germline V gene are LGHNA and YNFKEQ. V was clipped by 7 bases and J by 7 bases, with 20 bases between them. In DNA form, the CDR3 reads TGTGCCAGCACCAGAGGGGGGGGTGGGGCGAATGAGCAGTTCTTC. Translation gives CASTRGGGGANEQFF.

This chain links TRBV4-2 with TRBJ1-5; 8 positions agree with TRBD1. Germline V gene lookup returns CDR1 LGHNA and CDR2 YNFKEQ. The CDR3 contains 16 residues. The V segment lost 1 base and the J segment 4 bases; nucleotides outside the gene matches: 6. CDR3 residues: CASSQVLRQGNQPQHF. CDR3 coding DNA: TGTGCCAGCAGCCAAGTCCTCCGACAGGGGAATCAGCCCCAGCATTTT.

As for this clone: Other DNA sequences in this sample translate to the same CDR3. V usage is TRBV24-1 and J usage is TRBJ1-2; D gene uncertain. The germline V gene encodes CDR1 KGHDR and CDR2 SFDVKD. Trimming took off 3 bases at V and 4 bases at J, with 5 bases between the two ends. CDR3 length equals 12 residues. The DNA for the CDR3 is TGTGCCACCAGTGATCGGGGCTATGGCTACACCTTC. This codes for CATSDRGYGYTF.

The chain uses TRBV29-1 and TRBJ1-2; no clear D. The CDR3 has 13 residues. With 5 bases removed from V and 3 bases from J, the gap between germline ends came to 13 bases. Germline lookup yields CDR1 SQVTM and CDR2 ANQGSEA. CDR3 protein: CSVPFPGDYGYTF. CDR3 DNA sequence: TGCAGCGTTCCTTTCCCAGGTGACTATGGCTACACCTTC.

The chain employs TRBV5-1 and TRBJ2-7, with TRBD2 matching 7 bases. Germline assignment: CDR1 SGHRS and CDR2 YFSETQ. J gave up 6 bases and V 5 bases, and 14 bases lay outside the gene matches. This CDR3 is 15 amino acids long. The CDR3 DNA follows: TGCGCCAGCAGACCGGAACTAGCGAGGCGTTCCGAGCAGTACTTC. This codes for CASRPELARRSEQYF.

The CDR3 sequence is CASSLSGSNQPQHF. Written as DNA, the CDR3 is TGTGCCAGCAGTCTATCAGGTTCCAATCAGCCCCAGCATTTT. The rearrangement uses TRBV6-5 and TRBJ1-5; no definite D call. The CDR3 extends over 14 amino acids. In germline, CDR1 is MNHEY, CDR2 SVGAGI. Trimming removed 5 bases from V and 3 bases from J, with 11 bases in between.

CDR3 loop: CASSNQGGNQPQHF. The CDR3 DNA sequence: TGTGCCAGCAGCAATCAGGGGGGCAATCAGCCCCAGCATTTT. The chain uses TRBV3-1 (or the pseudogene TRBV3-2) and TRBJ1-5, with 7 bases aligning to TRBD1. The junction had 3 bases not matched to a gene; V was cut back by 5 bases and J by 2 bases. CDR3 length: 14 amino acids. From germline, CDR1 is LGHDT and CDR2 YNNKEL (reference sequence).

This chain uses TRBV10-1 with TRBJ2-1; D may be TRBD2 (6 bases). There are 15 residues in the CDR3. The germline V and J ends were trimmed by 5 bases and 3 bases, with 14 bases remaining between them. CDR1 is WNHNN and CDR2 is SYGVQD in the germline V gene (reference sequence). CDR3 in DNA: TGCGCCAGCAGTCCCGACCGGACTATCTACAATGAGCAGTTCTTC. This sequence encodes CASSPDRTIYNEQFF.

J is TRBJ1-2 and V is TRBV5-1; D not certain. Trimming left V 0 bases short and J 5 bases short, with 5 bases between. CDR1 SGHRS and CDR2 YFSETQ come from the germline V gene. The CDR3 is 12 amino acids. For the CDR3, the DNA is TGCGCCAGCAGCTTGGACGGGTATGGCTACACCTTC. Translation: CASSLDGYGYTF.